The rows below give T cell receptor beta chains drawn from one sample of a study of OX40 agonist ivuxolimab in advanced cancers. Clones were read by immunoSEQ multiplex PCR, and TCRdb kept only the in-frame ones, dropping some. The table lists roughly 80,000 clones, 90% to 95% of them singletons. The sample was CD4+ or CD8+ T cells sorted from blood, taken in a trial of the OX40 agonist ivuxolimab. These receptors were obtained from an adult with an advanced solid tumor such as melanoma, head and neck, liver or kidney cancer. Each CDR3 is given with its conserved first and last residue. D genes are given only for firm matches. Clone sizes are given selectively: once, few, many, or a class where the clone is expanded.

clone size: once; V gene: TRBV4-2; J gene: TRBJ1-2; D gene: TRBD1; CDR3 DNA: TGTGCCAGCAGCCAGAGGGATTGGGACAGGGAGGACGGCTACACCTTC; CDR3 protein: CASSQRDWDREDGYTF
clone size: .; V gene: TRBV10-3; J gene: TRBJ2-7; D gene: .; CDR3 DNA: TGTGCCATCAGTGAGTTAGGGGCCTACTACGAGCAGTACTTC; CDR3 protein: CAISELGAYYEQYF
clone size: once; V gene: TRBV10-3; J gene: TRBJ1-2; D gene: .; CDR3 DNA: TGTGCCATCAGCCAATCGGGGGGAAACTATGGCTACACCTTC; CDR3 protein: CAISQSGGNYGYTF
clone size: .; V gene: TRBV9; J gene: TRBJ2-7; D gene: .; CDR3 DNA: TGTGCCAGCAGCGTAGCTACAGGGGGGTCGGCGGGAGCGTATGAGCAGTACTTC; CDR3 protein: CASSVATGGSAGAYEQYF
clone size: few; V gene: TRBV7-8; J gene: TRBJ2-2; D gene: TRBD2; CDR3 DNA: TGTGCCAGCAGCTCTCTAGCGGGAGCTAGCGGGGAGCTGTTTTTT; CDR3 protein: CASSSLAGASGELFF
clone size: .; V gene: TRBV30; J gene: TRBJ2-2; D gene: TRBD2; CDR3 DNA: TGTGCCTGGAGCAGCGGGAGAATAGACACCGGGGAGCTGTTTTTT; CDR3 protein: CAWSSGRIDTGELFF
clone size: .; V gene: TRBV9; J gene: TRBJ2-1; D gene: .; CDR3 DNA: TGTGCCAGCAGCCTCAAGAGCAGAGCTGAGCAGTTCTTC; CDR3 protein: CASSLKSRAEQFF
clone size: .; V gene: TRBV27; J gene: TRBJ2-7; D gene: TRBD1; CDR3 DNA: TGTGCCAGCAGTAGCTACCTCCGGGACAGGGACCACGAGCAGTACTTC; CDR3 protein: CASSSYLRDRDHEQYF
clone size: .; V gene: TRBV19; J gene: TRBJ1-5; D gene: .; CDR3 DNA: TGTGCCAGTAGTATAGATCGAGGGCAACCCCAGCATTTT; CDR3 protein: CASSIDRGQPQHF
clone size: few; V gene: TRBV5-5; J gene: TRBJ2-5; D gene: TRBD2; CDR3 DNA: TGTGCCAGCAGCTTGCCCCTAGCGGGGTACCAAGAGACCCAGTACTTC; CDR3 protein: CASSLPLAGYQETQYF
clone size: .; V gene: TRBV27; J gene: TRBJ1-5; D gene: TRBD1; CDR3 DNA: TGTGCCAGCAAAGGTAGGGGGCAGGGGGCAGAGCCCCAGCATTTT; CDR3 protein: CASKGRGQGAEPQHF
clone size: once; V gene: TRBV29-1; J gene: TRBJ1-2; D gene: TRBD1; CDR3 DNA: TGCAGCGCTGCAACTGTACAGGGGATCTATGGCTACACCTTC; CDR3 protein: CSAATVQGIYGYTF
clone size: .; V gene: TRBV30; J gene: TRBJ1-2; D gene: TRBD1; CDR3 DNA: TGTGCCTGGAATCTACAGGGGAACTATGGCTACACCTTC; CDR3 protein: CAWNLQGNYGYTF
clone size: .; V gene: TRBV7-2; J gene: TRBJ2-7; D gene: .; CDR3 DNA: TGTGCCAGCAGGGAACAGGGCGGAGCCTACGAGCAGTACTTC; CDR3 protein: CASREQGGAYEQYF
clone size: .; V gene: TRBV7-2; J gene: TRBJ1-5; D gene: .; CDR3 DNA: TGTGCCAGCAGCTTAGGGGTATCAAGCAATCAGCCCCAGCATTTT; CDR3 protein: CASSLGVSSNQPQHF
clone size: few; V gene: TRBV20-1; J gene: TRBJ1-5; D gene: .; CDR3 DNA: TGCAGTGCAGTGGGGGGGCAGCCCCAGCATTTT; CDR3 protein: CSAVGGQPQHF
clone size: once; V gene: TRBV5-5; J gene: TRBJ2-3; D gene: TRBD2; CDR3 DNA: TGTGCCAGCAGAACACTAGCGGGAGAGGTCCCTAGCACAGATACGCAGTATTTT; CDR3 protein: CASRTLAGEVPSTDTQYF
clone size: .; V gene: TRBV4-1; J gene: TRBJ1-1; D gene: .; CDR3 DNA: TGCGCCAGCAGCCAAGGAATTGCGAACACTGAAGCTTTCTTT; CDR3 protein: CASSQGIANTEAFF
clone size: once; V gene: TRBV11-2; J gene: TRBJ2-1; D gene: TRBD2; CDR3 DNA: TGTGCCAGCAGCCTAGAAGGACTAGCGGGAGGGCGATACAATGAGCAGTTCTTC; CDR3 protein: CASSLEGLAGGRYNEQFF
clone size: .; V gene: TRBV28; J gene: TRBJ1-3; D gene: .; CDR3 DNA: TGTGCCAGCAGTTTAACGGGAAACACCATATATTTT; CDR3 protein: CASSLTGNTIYF
clone size: .; V gene: TRBV5-6; J gene: TRBJ1-3; D gene: .; CDR3 DNA: TGTGCCAGCAGCTTGCGAAACACCATATATTTT; CDR3 protein: CASSLRNTIYF
clone size: .; V gene: TRBV7-9; J gene: TRBJ2-3; D gene: .; CDR3 DNA: TGTGCCAGCAGCTTAATAACAGGGATAGATACGCAGTATTTT; CDR3 protein: CASSLITGIDTQYF
clone size: .; V gene: TRBV4-3; J gene: TRBJ2-1; D gene: TRBD2; CDR3 DNA: TGCGCCAGCAGCCAAGAATCCCCGGGGCGACTAGCGAGCAATGAGCAGTTCTTC; CDR3 protein: CASSQESPGRLASNEQFF
clone size: .; V gene: TRBV21-1; J gene: TRBJ2-2; D gene: .; CDR3 DNA: TGTGCCAGCAGCAAAGCGTTTGGCGGGAGGGAGGTCGGGGAGCTGTTTTTT; CDR3 protein: CASSKAFGGREVGELFF
clone size: .; V gene: TRBV7-9; J gene: TRBJ2-5; D gene: .; CDR3 DNA: TGTGCCAGCAGCCTACAGGGCCCCGAAGAGACCCAGTACTTC; CDR3 protein: CASSLQGPEETQYF
clone size: .; V gene: TRBV28; J gene: TRBJ1-1; D gene: .; CDR3 DNA: TGTGCCAGCAGACGGACAGTGAACACTGAAGCTTTCTTT; CDR3 protein: CASRRTVNTEAFF
clone size: .; V gene: TRBV27; J gene: TRBJ2-2; D gene: TRBD1; CDR3 DNA: TGTGCCAGCAGTATACAGGGGGCCGGCACCGGGGAGCTGTTTTTT; CDR3 protein: CASSIQGAGTGELFF
clone size: .; V gene: TRBV28; J gene: TRBJ2-1; D gene: TRBD2; CDR3 DNA: TGTGCCAGCAGTTTATTCATCGTTAAACTAGCGGGAGGCAGGAATGAGCAGTTCTTC; CDR3 protein: CASSLFIVKLAGGRNEQFF
clone size: once; V gene: TRBV19; J gene: TRBJ2-2; D gene: TRBD2; CDR3 DNA: TGTGCCAGTAGTATTAAGGCTAGCGGGAGGGCCGGGGAGCTGTTTTTT; CDR3 protein: CASSIKASGRAGELFF
clone size: .; V gene: TRBV6-1; J gene: TRBJ1-1; D gene: .; CDR3 DNA: TGTGCCAGCAGGGAAATCGGTGTGGACACTGAAGCTTTCTTT; CDR3 protein: CASREIGVDTEAFF
clone size: .; V gene: TRBV5-6; J gene: TRBJ1-4; D gene: .; CDR3 DNA: TGTGCCAGCAGCCGTCCGGGGGGGTCTACTGAAAAACTGTTTTTT; CDR3 protein: CASSRPGGSTEKLFF
clone size: .; V gene: TRBV2; J gene: TRBJ2-7; D gene: .; CDR3 DNA: TGTGCCAGCATGGCGGAGATCTACGAGCAGTACTTC; CDR3 protein: CASMAEIYEQYF
clone size: .; V gene: TRBV6-6; J gene: TRBJ1-3; D gene: .; CDR3 DNA: TGTGCCAGCAGTTACGGGGGGTCTATATCAAACACCATATATTTT; CDR3 protein: CASSYGGSISNTIYF
clone size: .; V gene: TRBV6-1; J gene: TRBJ1-4; D gene: .; CDR3 DNA: TGTGCCAGCAATCGGGCCACAATGTGGGGTGAAAAACTGTTTTTT; CDR3 protein: CASNRATMWGEKLFF
clone size: .; V gene: TRBV5-1; J gene: TRBJ2-7; D gene: .; CDR3 DNA: TGCGCCAGCAGCGCGGGTTCCGGGGGCCTGTACGAGCAGTACTTC; CDR3 protein: CASSAGSGGLYEQYF
clone size: .; V gene: TRBV28; J gene: TRBJ1-4; D gene: .; CDR3 DNA: TGTGCCAGTTCCCAGGTCGCAACTAATGAAAAACTGTTTTTT; CDR3 protein: CASSQVATNEKLFF